A selection of T cell receptor beta chains follows, all from one sample in a study of blood T cell repertoires in COVID-19. Assay used: immunoSEQ multiplex PCR; TCRdb lists only in-frame clones, some missing. The data hold some 250,000 clones, with almost 85% observed a single time. Specimen: PBMCs or T cells enriched from blood (not recorded which). Receptor source: a man aged 40-49 years who had recovered from COVID-19. The CDR3 runs from the conserved cysteine through the conserved F or W. D genes are given only for firm matches. Clone size is not always given. Where it is, it says once, few, many or a class for expanded clones.

d_gene,v_gene,abundance,j_gene,CDR3aa,CDR3nt
TRBD2,TRBV27,.,TRBJ2-7,CASRGLDRTSGPEQYF,TGTGCCAGCAGGGGCCTTGACAGGACTAGCGGGCCCGAGCAGTACTTC
.,TRBV13,.,TRBJ2-5,CASSHWPQETQYF,TGTGCCAGCAGCCATTGGCCCCAAGAGACCCAGTACTTC
.,TRBV7-9,.,TRBJ2-1,CASSPQDWEYNEQFF,TGTGCCAGCAGCCCACAGGATTGGGAATACAATGAGCAGTTCTTC
.,TRBV19,few,TRBJ2-2,CASSIRRNTGELFF,TGTGCCAGTAGTATCAGGCGGAACACCGGGGAGCTGTTTTTT
.,TRBV18,once,TRBJ2-5,CASSPLGSEETQYF,TGTGCCAGCTCACCTCTCGGGAGCGAAGAGACCCAGTACTTC
.,TRBV25-1,.,TRBJ2-7,CASSDGGGLNEQYF,TGTGCCAGCAGTGATGGGGGGGGCTTAAACGAGCAGTACTTC
TRBD1,TRBV30,.,TRBJ1-5,CAWSRTGNNQPQHF,TGTGCCTGGAGTCGGACAGGGAACAATCAGCCCCAGCATTTT
TRBD1,TRBV27,.,TRBJ1-1,CASSLSPGQAEAFF,TGTGCCAGCAGTCTATCTCCGGGACAGGCTGAAGCTTTCTTT
.,TRBV12-3/TRBV12-4,.,TRBJ2-3,CASSLGLTQYF,TGTGCCAGCAGTTTAGGGCTTACGCAGTATTTT
.,TRBV5-6,.,TRBJ1-6,CASSLEGNNSPLHF,TGTGCCAGCAGCTTGGAGGGGAATAATTCACCCCTCCACTTT
TRBD2,TRBV9,.,TRBJ2-3,CASSWGTSGGLDTQYF,TGTGCCAGCAGCTGGGGGACTAGCGGGGGGCTTGATACGCAGTATTTT
.,TRBV24-1,.,TRBJ2-7,CATSAQEVPYEQYF,TGTGCCACCAGTGCGCAGGAGGTTCCCTACGAGCAGTACTTC
.,TRBV29-1,.,TRBJ2-3,CSAMNRGGDTQYF,TGCAGCGCCATGAACCGGGGAGGAGATACGCAGTATTTT
TRBD2,TRBV7-3,.,TRBJ2-7,CASSATGTSGTYEQYF,TGTGCCAGCAGCGCGACAGGGACTAGCGGTACCTACGAGCAGTACTTC
TRBD1,TRBV7-9,.,TRBJ2-1,CASSPRDRGNEQFF,TGTGCCAGCAGCCCCAGGGACAGGGGGAATGAGCAGTTCTTC
.,TRBV7-9,.,TRBJ1-5,CASSPDGRGRGQPQHF,TGTGCCAGCAGCCCAGATGGGAGGGGAAGAGGGCAGCCCCAGCATTTT
.,TRBV21-1,.,TRBJ2-3,CASSKRGTDTQYF,TGTGCCAGCAGCAAACGCGGCACAGATACGCAGTATTTT
TRBD1,TRBV10-3,once,TRBJ1-6,CAISTAGTGGGSPLHF,TGTGCCATCAGTACTGCCGGGACAGGGGGGGGATCACCCCTCCACTTT
TRBD1,TRBV4-2,.,TRBJ1-2,CASSPLTGKYGYTF,TGTGCCAGCAGCCCCTTGACAGGGAAGTATGGCTACACCTTC
TRBD1,TRBV19,.,TRBJ1-2,CASTKDRLNYGYTF,TGTGCCAGTACCAAGGACAGGCTTAACTATGGCTACACCTTC
.,TRBV28,.,TRBJ1-5,CASTVNNQPQHF,TGTGCCAGCACAGTCAACAATCAGCCCCAGCATTTT
TRBD1,TRBV2,.,TRBJ2-2,CASKNRGRTGELFF,TGTGCCAGCAAGAACAGGGGGCGCACCGGGGAGCTGTTTTTT
.,TRBV5-1,few,TRBJ1-3,CASSLALGLSGNTIYF,TGCGCCAGCAGCTTGGCTCTAGGCCTCTCTGGAAACACCATATATTTT
TRBD2,TRBV5-6,.,TRBJ2-5,CASSLGAGGETQYF,TGTGCCAGCAGCTTGGGGGCGGGAGGAGAGACCCAGTACTTC
.,TRBV10-3,few,TRBJ2-7,CAISLGSSYEQYF,TGTGCCATCAGCCTAGGGAGCTCCTACGAGCAGTACTTC
TRBD1,TRBV7-2,.,TRBJ1-6,CASSLLGQVVTLHF,TGTGCCAGCAGCCTTCTTGGACAGGTTGTAACCCTCCACTTT
.,TRBV5-1,.,TRBJ1-1,CASSISSEAFF,TGCGCCAGCAGCATATCGTCTGAAGCTTTCTTT
TRBD1,TRBV27,few,TRBJ1-1,CASVGTVNTEAFF,TGTGCCAGCGTGGGGACAGTGAACACTGAAGCTTTCTTT
TRBD2,TRBV7-6,.,TRBJ2-5,CASSLGRGGETQYF,TGTGCCAGCAGCTTAGGACGGGGGGGAGAGACCCAGTACTTC
TRBD1,TRBV7-9,once,TRBJ2-3,CASSLGTGYTDTQYF,TGTGCCAGCAGCCTCGGGACAGGGTACACAGATACGCAGTATTTT
.,TRBV12-3/TRBV12-4,.,TRBJ1-2,CASSLSEEDGYTF,TGTGCCAGCAGTTTGTCGGAAGAGGATGGCTACACCTTC
.,TRBV3-1/TRBV3-2,few,TRBJ2-1,CASSQDLNLGADNEQFF,TGTGCCAGCAGCCAGGATCTGAACCTGGGAGCAGACAATGAGCAGTTCTTC
TRBD1,TRBV7-8,few,TRBJ2-3,CASSLTGTASDTQYF,TGTGCCAGCAGCTTAACGGGGACAGCGTCAGATACGCAGTATTTT
TRBD1,TRBV6-5,.,TRBJ1-1,CASRKTGANTEAFF,TGTGCCAGCAGGAAGACAGGGGCGAACACTGAAGCTTTCTTT
.,TRBV27,.,TRBJ1-6,CASSFRGSYNSPLHF,TGTGCCAGCAGTTTCCGGGGGTCCTATAATTCACCCCTCCACTTT